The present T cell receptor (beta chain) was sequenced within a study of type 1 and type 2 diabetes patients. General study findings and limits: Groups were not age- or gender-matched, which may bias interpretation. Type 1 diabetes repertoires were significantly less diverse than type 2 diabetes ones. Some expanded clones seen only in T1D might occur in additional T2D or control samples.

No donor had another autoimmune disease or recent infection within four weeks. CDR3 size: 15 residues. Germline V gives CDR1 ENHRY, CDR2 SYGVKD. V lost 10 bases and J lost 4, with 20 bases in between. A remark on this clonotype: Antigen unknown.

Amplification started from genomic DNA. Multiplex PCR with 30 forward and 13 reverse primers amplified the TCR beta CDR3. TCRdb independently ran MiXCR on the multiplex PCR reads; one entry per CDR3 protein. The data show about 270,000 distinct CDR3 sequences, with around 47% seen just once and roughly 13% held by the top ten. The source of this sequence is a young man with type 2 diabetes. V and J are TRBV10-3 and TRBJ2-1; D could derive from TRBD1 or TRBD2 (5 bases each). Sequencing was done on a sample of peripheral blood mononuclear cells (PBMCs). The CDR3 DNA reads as TGTGCCACCAGCGGTGGGGGTAGCGCGTACAATGAGCAGTTCTTC. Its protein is CATSGGGSAYNEQFF.